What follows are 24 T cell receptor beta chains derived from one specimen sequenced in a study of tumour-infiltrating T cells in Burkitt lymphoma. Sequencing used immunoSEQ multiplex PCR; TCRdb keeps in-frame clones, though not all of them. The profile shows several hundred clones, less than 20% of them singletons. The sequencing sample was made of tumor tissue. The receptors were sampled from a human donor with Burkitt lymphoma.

CDR3 coding DNA: TGTGCCAGCAGCCCATCTTGGGATACGCAGTATTTT. Translation: CASSPSWDTQYF. V usage is TRBV9 and J usage is TRBJ2-3; D not resolved. Deletions cut 4 bases from V and 6 bases from J, with 9 bases between. CDR1 and CDR2 from the germline V gene are SGDLS and YYNGEE. CDR3 size: 12 residues.

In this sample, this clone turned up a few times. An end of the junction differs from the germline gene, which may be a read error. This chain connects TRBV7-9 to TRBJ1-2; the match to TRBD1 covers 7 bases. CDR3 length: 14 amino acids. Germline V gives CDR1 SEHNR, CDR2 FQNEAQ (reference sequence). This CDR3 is CASSLARTGDGYTF. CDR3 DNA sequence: TGTGCCAGCAGCCTAGCCCGGACAGGCGATGGCTACACCTTC.

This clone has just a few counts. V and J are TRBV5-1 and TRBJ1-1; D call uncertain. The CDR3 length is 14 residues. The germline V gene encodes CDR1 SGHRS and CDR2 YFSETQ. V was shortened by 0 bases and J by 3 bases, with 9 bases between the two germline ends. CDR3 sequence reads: CASSLGSEDTEAFF. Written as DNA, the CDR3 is TGCGCCAGCAGCTTGGGCTCCGAGGACACTGAAGCTTTCTTT.

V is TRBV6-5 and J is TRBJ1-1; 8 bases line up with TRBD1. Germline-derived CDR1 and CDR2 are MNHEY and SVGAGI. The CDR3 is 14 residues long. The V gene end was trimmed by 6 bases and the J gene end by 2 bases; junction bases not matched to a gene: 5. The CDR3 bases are TGTGCCAGCAGACAGGGGGTGTTAAACACTGAAGCTTTCTTT. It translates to CASRQGVLNTEAFF.

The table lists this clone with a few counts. The CDR3 loop is CASSPRREETQYF. The CDR3 DNA follows: TGTGCCAGCTCACCTAGGAGGGAAGAGACCCAGTACTTC. The rearrangement joins TRBV18 to TRBJ2-5; D might be TRBD2 (6 bases). CDR3 length: 13 amino acids. Trimming removed 3 bases at V and 3 bases at J, with 8 bases between. Germline V gives CDR1 KGHSH, CDR2 LQKENI.

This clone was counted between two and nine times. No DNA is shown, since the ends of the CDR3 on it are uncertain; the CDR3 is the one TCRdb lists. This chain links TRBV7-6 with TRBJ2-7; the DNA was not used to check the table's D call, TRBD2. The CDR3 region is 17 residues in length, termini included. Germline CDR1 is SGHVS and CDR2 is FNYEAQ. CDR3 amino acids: CASSLVGGGTFSYEQYF.

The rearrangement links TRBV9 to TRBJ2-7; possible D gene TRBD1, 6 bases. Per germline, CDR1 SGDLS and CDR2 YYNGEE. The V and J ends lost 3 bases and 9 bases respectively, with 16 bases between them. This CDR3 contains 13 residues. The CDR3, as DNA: TGTGCCAGCAGCGCGGAGACAGGACTCGGGCAGTACTTC. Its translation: CASSAETGLGQYF.

The CDR3 DNA sequence: TGTGCCAGTAGTATGCAGCAGGGGGGTAATTCACCCCTCCACTTT. Amino acids: CASSMQQGGNSPLHF. The chain couples TRBV19 to TRBJ1-6, with 7 positions matching TRBD1. The V segment lost 3 bases and the J segment 6 bases; nucleotides outside the gene matches: 5. Germline assignment: CDR1 LNHDA and CDR2 SQIVND (reference sequence). This CDR3 has 15 amino acids.

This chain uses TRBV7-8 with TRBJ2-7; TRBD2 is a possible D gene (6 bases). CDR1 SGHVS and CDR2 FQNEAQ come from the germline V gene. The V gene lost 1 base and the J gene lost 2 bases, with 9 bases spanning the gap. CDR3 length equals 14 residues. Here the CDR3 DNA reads TGTGCCAGCAGCTTAGGGGGGGTGACCTACGAGCAGTACTTC. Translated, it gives CASSLGGVTYEQYF.

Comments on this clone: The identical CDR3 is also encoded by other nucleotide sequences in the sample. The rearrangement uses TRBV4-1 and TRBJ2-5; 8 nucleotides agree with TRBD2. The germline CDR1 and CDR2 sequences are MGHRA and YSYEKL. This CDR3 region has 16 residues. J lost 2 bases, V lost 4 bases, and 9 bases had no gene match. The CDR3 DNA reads TGCGCCAGCAGCCCACCCCGGGGGGGTGGGCAAGAGACCCAGTACTTC. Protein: CASSPPRGGGQETQYF.

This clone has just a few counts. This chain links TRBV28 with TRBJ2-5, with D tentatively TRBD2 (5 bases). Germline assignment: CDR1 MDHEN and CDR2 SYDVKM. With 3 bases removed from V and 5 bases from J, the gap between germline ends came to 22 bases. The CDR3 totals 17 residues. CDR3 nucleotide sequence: TGTGCCAGCAGTTTTAGAGGGAGCGAACGAGTGGAGGAGACCCAGTACTTC. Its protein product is CASSFRGSERVEETQYF.

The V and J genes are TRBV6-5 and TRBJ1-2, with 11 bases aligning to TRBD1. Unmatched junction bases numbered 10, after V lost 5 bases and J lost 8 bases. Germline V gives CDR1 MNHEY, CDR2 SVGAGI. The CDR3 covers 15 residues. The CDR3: CASSITSGQGEGYTF. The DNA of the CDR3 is TGTGCCAGCAGTATCACCTCGGGACAGGGGGAAGGCTACACCTTC.

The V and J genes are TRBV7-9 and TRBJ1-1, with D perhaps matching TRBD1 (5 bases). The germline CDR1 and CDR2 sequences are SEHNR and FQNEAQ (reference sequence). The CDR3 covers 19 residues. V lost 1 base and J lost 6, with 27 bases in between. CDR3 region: CASSLVAPGRVPLKPEAFF. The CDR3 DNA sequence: TGTGCCAGCAGCTTAGTAGCCCCGGGACGAGTACCCCTGAAGCCTGAAGCTTTCTTT.

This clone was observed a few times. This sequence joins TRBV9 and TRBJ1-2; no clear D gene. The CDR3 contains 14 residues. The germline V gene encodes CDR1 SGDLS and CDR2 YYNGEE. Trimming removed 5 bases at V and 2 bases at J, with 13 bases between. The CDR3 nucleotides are TGTGCCAGCAGGGGATTAAAGGGAAACTATGGCTACACCTTC. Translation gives CASRGLKGNYGYTF.

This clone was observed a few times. The CDR3 sequence is CASSLRLAGTGELFF. CDR3 DNA sequence: TGTGCCAGCAGCTTGAGACTAGCAGGCACCGGGGAGCTGTTTTTT. The rearrangement uses TRBV5-5 and TRBJ2-2; 7 nucleotides match TRBD2. In germline, CDR1 is SGHKS, CDR2 YYEKEE (reference sequence). This CDR3 has 15 amino acids. The trim removed 1 base at V and 4 bases at J, leaving 4 bases unmatched. Drawing the rest from reference TRBV5-5 and TRBJ2-2, the complete variable domain is DAGVTQSPTHLIKTRGQQVTLRCSPISGHKSVSWYQQVLGQGPQFIFQYYEKEERGRGNFPDRFSARQFPNYSSELNVNALLLGDSALYLCASSLRLAGTGELFFGEGSRLTVL.

CDR3 loop: CASSVAPGGGGATGELFF. As DNA, the CDR3 is TGTGCCAGCAGCGTAGCCCCGGGAGGCGGGGGCGCCACCGGGGAGCTGTTTTTT. The chain employs TRBV9 and TRBJ2-2, with a possible D match to TRBD2 (7 bases). V lost 0 bases and J lost 4, with 19 bases in between. The germline V gene encodes CDR1 SGDLS and CDR2 YYNGEE. This CDR3 is 18 amino acids long.

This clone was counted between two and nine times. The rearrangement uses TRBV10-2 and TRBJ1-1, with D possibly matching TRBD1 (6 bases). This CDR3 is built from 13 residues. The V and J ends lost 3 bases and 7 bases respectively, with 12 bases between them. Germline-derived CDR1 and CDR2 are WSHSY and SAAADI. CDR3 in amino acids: CASSDAGQYEAFF. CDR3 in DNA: TGCGCCAGCAGTGACGCCGGACAGTATGAAGCTTTCTTT.

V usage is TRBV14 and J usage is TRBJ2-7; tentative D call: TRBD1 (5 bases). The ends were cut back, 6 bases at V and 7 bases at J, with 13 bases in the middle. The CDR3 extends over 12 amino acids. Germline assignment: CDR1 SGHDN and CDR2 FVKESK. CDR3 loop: CASSPTVTEQYF. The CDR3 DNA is TGTGCCAGCAGTCCGACAGTTACGGAGCAGTACTTC.

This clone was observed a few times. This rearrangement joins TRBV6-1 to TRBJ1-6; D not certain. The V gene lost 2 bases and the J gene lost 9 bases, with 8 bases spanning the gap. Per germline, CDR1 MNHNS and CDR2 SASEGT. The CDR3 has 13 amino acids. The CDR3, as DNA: TGTGCCAGCAGTGAATTGGAGGGTTCACCCCTCCACTTT. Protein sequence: CASSELEGSPLHF.

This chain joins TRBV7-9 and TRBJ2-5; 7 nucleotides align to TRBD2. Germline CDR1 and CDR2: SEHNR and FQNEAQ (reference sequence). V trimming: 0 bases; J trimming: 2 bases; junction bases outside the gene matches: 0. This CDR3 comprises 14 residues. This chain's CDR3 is CASSLAGGQETQYF. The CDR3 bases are TGTGCCAGCAGCTTAGCGGGGGGGCAAGAGACCCAGTACTTC.

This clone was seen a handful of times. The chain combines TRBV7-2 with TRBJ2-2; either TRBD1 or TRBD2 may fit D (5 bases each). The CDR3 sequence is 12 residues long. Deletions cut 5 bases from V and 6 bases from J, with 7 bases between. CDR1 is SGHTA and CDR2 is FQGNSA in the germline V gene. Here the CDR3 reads CASSRGAGELFF. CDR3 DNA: TGTGCCAGCAGCAGGGGAGCCGGGGAGCTGTTTTTT.

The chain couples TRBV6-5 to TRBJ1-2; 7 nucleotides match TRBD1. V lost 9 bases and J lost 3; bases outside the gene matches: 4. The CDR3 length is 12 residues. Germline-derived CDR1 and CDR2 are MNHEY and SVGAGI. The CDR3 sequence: CASRQGDYGYTF. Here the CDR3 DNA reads TGTGCCAGTAGACAGGGTGACTATGGCTACACCTTC.

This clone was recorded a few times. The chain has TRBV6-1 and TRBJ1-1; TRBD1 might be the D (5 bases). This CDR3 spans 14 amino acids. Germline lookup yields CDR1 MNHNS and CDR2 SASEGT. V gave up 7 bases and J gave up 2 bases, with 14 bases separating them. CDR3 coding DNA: TGTGCCAGCATCGGACACGATAAAAACACTGAAGCTTTCTTT. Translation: CASIGHDKNTEAFF.

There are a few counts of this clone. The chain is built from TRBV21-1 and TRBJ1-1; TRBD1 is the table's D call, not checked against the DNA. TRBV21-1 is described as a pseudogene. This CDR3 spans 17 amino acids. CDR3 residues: CASSATGDLVLRTEAFF. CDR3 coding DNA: TGTGCCAGCAGCGCCACAGGGGACCTCGTTTTACGAACTGAAGCTTTCTTT.